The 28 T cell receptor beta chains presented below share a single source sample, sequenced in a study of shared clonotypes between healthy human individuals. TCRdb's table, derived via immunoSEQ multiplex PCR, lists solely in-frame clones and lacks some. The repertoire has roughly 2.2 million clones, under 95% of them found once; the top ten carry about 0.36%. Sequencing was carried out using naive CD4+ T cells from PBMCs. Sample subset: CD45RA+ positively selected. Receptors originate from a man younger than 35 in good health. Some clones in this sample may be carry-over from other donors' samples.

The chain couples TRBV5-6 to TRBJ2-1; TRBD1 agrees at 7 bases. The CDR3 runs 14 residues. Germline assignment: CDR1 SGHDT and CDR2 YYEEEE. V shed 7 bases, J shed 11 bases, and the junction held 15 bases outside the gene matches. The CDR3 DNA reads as TGTGCCAGCCTGTCTCAAAGGGGGCCGGGTCAGCAGTTCTTC. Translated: CASLSQRGPGQQFF.

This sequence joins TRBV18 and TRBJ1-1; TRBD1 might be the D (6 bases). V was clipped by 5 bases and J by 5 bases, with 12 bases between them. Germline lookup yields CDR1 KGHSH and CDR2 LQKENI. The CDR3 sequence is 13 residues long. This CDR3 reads CASSSQQGTEAFF. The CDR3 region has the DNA TGTGCCAGCTCATCTCAACAGGGAACTGAAGCTTTCTTT.

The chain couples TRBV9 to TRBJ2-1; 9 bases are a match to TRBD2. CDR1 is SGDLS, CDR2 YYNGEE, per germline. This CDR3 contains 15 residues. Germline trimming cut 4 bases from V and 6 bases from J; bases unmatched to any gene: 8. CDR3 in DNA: TGTGCCAGCAGCCCCACCGGGACTAGCATCAATGAGCAGTTCTTC. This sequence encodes CASSPTGTSINEQFF.

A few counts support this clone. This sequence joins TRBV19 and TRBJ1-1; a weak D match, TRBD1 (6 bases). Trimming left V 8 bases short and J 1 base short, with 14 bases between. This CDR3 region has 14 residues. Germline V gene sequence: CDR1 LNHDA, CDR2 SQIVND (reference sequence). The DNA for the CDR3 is TGTGCCAGTGCCCAATTAGGGGGGAACACTGAAGCTTTCTTT. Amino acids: CASAQLGGNTEAFF.

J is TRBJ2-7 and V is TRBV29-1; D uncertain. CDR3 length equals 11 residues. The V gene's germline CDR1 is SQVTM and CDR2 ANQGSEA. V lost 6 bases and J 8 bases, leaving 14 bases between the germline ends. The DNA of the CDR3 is TGCAGCGTCTCCCCCCTCAGTCAGCAGTACTTC. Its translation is CSVSPLSQQYF.

The CDR3 bases are TGTGCCAGCAGTTTACGGGGGGGGTTCGGCGAGCAGTACTTC. Protein: CASSLRGGFGEQYF. The V call is TRBV28, the J call TRBJ2-7; 8 bases align to TRBD2. The J segment lost 6 bases and the V segment lost 2 bases, leaving 6 bases of the junction unmatched. The CDR3 is 14 amino acids. CDR1 is MDHEN, CDR2 SYDVKM, per germline.

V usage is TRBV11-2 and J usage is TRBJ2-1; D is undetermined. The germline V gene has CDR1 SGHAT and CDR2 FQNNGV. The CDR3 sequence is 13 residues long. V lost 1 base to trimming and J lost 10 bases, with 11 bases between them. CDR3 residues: CASSLGFAVEQFF. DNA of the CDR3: TGTGCCAGCAGCTTAGGCTTCGCGGTCGAGCAGTTCTTC.

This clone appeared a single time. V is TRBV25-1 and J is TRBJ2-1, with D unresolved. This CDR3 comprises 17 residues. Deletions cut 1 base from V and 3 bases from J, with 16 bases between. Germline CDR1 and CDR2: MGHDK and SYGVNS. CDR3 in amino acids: CASSEFRSFLGYNEQFF. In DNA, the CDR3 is TGTGCCAGCAGTGAATTTAGGTCCTTTTTGGGCTACAATGAGCAGTTCTTC.

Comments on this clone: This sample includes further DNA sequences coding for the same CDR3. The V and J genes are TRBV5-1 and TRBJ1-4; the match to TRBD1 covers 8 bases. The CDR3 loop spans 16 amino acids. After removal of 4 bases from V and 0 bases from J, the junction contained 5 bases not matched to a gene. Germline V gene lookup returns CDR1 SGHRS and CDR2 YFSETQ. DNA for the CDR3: TGCGCCAGCAGCCCAGGACAGGGCGCAACTAATGAAAAACTGTTTTTT. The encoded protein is CASSPGQGATNEKLFF.

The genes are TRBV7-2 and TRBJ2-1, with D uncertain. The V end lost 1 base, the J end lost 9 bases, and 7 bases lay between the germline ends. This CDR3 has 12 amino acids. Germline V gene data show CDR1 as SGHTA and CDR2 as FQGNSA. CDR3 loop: CASSLGRAEQFF. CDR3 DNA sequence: TGTGCCAGCAGCTTAGGGCGAGCTGAGCAGTTCTTC.

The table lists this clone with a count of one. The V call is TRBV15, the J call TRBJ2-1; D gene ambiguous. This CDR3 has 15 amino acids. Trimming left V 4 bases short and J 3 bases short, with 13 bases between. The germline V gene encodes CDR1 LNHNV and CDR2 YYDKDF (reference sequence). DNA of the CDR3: TGTGCCACCAGCAAAGTAGCTTGGGTCTACAATGAGCAGTTCTTC. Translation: CATSKVAWVYNEQFF.

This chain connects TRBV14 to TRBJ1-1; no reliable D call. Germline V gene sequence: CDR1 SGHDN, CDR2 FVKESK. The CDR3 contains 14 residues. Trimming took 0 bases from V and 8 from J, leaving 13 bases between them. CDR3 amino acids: CASSQEPRLSEAFF. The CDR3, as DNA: TGTGCCAGCAGCCAAGAGCCCAGGCTGAGCGAAGCTTTCTTT.

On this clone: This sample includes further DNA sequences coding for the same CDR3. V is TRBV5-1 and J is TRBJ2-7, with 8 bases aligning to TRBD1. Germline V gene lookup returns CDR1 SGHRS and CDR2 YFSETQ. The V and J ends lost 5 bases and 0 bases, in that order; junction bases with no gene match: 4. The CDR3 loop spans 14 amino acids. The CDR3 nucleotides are TGCGCCAGCAGAACCGGGACAGGCTCCTACGAGCAGTACTTC. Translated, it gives CASRTGTGSYEQYF.

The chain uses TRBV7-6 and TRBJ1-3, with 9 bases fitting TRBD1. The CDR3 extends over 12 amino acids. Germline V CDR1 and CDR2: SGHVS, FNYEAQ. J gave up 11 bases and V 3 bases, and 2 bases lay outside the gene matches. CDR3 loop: CASSFRTGAIYF. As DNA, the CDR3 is TGTGCCAGCAGCTTCCGGACAGGGGCCATATATTTT.

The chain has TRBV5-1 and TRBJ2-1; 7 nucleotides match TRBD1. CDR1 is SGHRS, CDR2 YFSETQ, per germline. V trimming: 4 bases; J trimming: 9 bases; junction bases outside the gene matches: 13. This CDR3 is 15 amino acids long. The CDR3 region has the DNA TGCGCCAGCAGCCCGTTAAAACAGGGGTGGGGTGAGCAGTTCTTC. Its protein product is CASSPLKQGWGEQFF.

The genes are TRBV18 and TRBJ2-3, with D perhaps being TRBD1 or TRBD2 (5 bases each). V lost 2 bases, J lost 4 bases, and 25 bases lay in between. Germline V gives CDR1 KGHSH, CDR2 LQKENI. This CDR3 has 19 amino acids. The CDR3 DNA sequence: TGTGCCAGCTCACCATTTTGGGGGAGTTCCGTCATGAGACCAGATACGCAGTATTTT. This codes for CASSPFWGSSVMRPDTQYF.

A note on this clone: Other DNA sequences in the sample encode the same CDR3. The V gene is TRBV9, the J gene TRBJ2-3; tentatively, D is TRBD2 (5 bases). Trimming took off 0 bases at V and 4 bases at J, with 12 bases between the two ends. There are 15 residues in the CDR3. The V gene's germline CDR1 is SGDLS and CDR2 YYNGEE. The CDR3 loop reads CASSVDEGSADTQYF. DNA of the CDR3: TGTGCCAGCAGCGTAGACGAGGGAAGCGCAGATACGCAGTATTTT.

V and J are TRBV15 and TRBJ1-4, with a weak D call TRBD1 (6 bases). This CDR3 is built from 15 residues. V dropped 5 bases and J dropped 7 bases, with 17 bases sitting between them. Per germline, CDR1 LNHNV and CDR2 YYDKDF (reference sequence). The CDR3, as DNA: TGTGCCACCAGCTATGAGGGGGGTCGAGGTGAAAAACTGTTTTTT. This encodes CATSYEGGRGEKLFF. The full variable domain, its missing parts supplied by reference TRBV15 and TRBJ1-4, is DAMVIQNPRYQVTQFGKPVTLSCSQTLNHNVMYWYQQKSSQAPKLLFHYYDKDFNNEADTPDNFQSRRPNTSFCFLDIRSPGLGDTAMYLCATSYEGGRGEKLFFGSGTQLSVL.

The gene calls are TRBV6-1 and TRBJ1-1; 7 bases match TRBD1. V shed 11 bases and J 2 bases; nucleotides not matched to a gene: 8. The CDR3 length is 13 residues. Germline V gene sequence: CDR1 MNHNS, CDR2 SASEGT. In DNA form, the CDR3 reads TGTGCCTCCCCCGGGACAGTTAACACTGAAGCTTTCTTT. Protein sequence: CASPGTVNTEAFF.

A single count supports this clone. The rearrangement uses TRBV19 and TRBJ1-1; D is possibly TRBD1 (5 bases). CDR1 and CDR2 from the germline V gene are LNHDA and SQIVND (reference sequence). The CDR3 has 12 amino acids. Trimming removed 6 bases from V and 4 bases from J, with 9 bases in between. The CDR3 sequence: CASRGRGTEAFF. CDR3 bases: TGTGCCAGTAGGGGGCGAGGCACTGAAGCTTTCTTT.

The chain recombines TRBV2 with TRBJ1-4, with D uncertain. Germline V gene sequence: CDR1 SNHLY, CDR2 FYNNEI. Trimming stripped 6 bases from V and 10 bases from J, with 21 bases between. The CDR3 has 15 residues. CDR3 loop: CASRLPPERTGKLFF. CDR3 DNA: TGTGCCAGCAGACTTCCCCCCGAGCGAACTGGAAAACTGTTTTTT.

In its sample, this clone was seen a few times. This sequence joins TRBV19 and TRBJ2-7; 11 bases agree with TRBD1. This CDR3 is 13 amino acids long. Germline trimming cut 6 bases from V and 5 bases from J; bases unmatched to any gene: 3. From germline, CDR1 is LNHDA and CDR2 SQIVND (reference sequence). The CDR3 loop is CASRDRGLNEQYF. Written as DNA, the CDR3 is TGTGCCAGTAGGGACAGGGGGCTGAACGAGCAGTACTTC.

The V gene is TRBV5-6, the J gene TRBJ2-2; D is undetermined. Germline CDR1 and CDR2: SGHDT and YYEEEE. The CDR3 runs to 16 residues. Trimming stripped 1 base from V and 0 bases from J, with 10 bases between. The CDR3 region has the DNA TGTGCCAGCAGCTTGCGGGTGAACGCGAACACCGGGGAGCTGTTTTTT. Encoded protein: CASSLRVNANTGELFF.

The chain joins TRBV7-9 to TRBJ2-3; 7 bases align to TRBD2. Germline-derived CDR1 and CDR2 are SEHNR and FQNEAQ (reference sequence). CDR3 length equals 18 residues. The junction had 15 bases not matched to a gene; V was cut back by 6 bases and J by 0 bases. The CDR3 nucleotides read TGTGCCAGCAGTCCCCAAACCCGTCCTAGCGGAAGCACAGATACGCAGTATTTT. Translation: CASSPQTRPSGSTDTQYF.

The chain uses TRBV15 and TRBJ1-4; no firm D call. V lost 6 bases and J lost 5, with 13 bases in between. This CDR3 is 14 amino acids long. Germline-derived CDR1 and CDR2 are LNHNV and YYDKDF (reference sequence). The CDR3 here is CATSPGGSNEKLFF. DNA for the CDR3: TGTGCCACCAGTCCCGGTGGTAGCAATGAAAAACTGTTTTTT.

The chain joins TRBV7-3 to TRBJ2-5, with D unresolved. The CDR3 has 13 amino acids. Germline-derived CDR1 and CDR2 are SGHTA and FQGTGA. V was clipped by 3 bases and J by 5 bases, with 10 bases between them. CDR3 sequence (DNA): TGTGCCAGCAGCTTCAATTCTTGGGAGACCCAGTACTTC. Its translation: CASSFNSWETQYF.

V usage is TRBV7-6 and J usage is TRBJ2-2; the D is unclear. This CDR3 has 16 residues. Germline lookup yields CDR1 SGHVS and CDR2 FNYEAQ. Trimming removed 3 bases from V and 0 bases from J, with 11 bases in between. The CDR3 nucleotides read TGTGCCAGCAGCTTCGCTGCGATCGCGAACACCGGGGAGCTGTTTTTT. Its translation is CASSFAAIANTGELFF.

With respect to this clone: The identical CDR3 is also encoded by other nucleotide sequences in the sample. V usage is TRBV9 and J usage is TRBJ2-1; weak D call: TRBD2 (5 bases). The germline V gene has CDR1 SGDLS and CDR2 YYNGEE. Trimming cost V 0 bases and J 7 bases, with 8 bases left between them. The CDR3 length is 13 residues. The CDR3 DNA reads TGTGCCAGCAGCGTAGACTCGGGAAATGAGCAGTTCTTC. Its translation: CASSVDSGNEQFF.